This TCR beta chain was profiled in a study of OX40 agonist ivuxolimab in advanced cancers. In the study overall: Across the patients, intravenous ivuxolimab was delivered every 2 weeks at 0.01 to 10 mg/kg. Dose-escalation patients had hepatocellular carcinoma, melanoma, renal cell or head and neck cancer. Study-wide results and limits: Averaged across samples, CD8+ T cells carried more expanded clones than CD4+ did.

Germline-derived CDR1 and CDR2 are SGHNT and YENEEA. Trimming took 2 bases from V and 7 from J, leaving 9 bases between them. This CDR3 contains 13 residues. Produced via immunoSEQ multiplex PCR; TCRdb's table is partial and in-frame only. The profile shows tens of thousands of clones, around 77% of them singletons. On this clone itself: Antigen specificity is unknown.

The sample consisted of CD4+ or CD8+ T cells sorted from blood, taken in a trial of the OX40 agonist ivuxolimab. The TCR comes from an adult with an advanced solid tumor such as melanoma, head and neck, liver or kidney cancer. This chain connects TRBV11-3 to TRBJ2-1; D possibly corresponds to TRBD1 (5 bases). The CDR3 protein is CASSLRRENEQFF. CDR3 coding DNA: TGTGCCAGCAGCTTACGCAGGGAAAATGAGCAGTTCTTC.